This record concerns one T cell receptor beta chain sequence. Its antigen is not identified. This sample was included in a study of response to subunit inactivated influenza vaccine. Study-wide results and limits: Authors proposed each seasonal influenza vaccination draws in few new T cells.

TCRdb reanalysed the RT-PCR reads using MiXCR and keeps one entry per CDR3 protein. The table lists approximately 290,000 distinct CDR3 sequences, about 20% of them singletons. This material consisted of PBMCs from blood, taken approximately 22 months after vaccination. This sequence originates from a man aged 50-75 years who received an inactivated influenza vaccine.

Here the CDR3 reads CASSPNGRETQYF. CDR3 sequence (DNA): TGTGCCAGCAGCCCGAATGGTAGGGAGACCCAGTACTTC. The chain combines TRBV11-2 with TRBJ2-5; D uncertain. V was pared by 5 bases and J by 5 bases, with 12 bases between. This CDR3 has 13 residues. Germline CDR1 and CDR2: SGHAT and FQNNGV.